This T cell receptor beta chain was identified in a study of regulatory T cells in long-lasting Graves disease. This clonotype has a count of ten or more. The V gene lost 0 bases and the J gene lost 2 bases, with 10 bases spanning the gap. Germline-derived CDR1 and CDR2 are KGHDR and SFDVKD. The length of the CDR3 is 16 residues. Specified time point: persistent/refractory GD, antithyroid drugs over 5 years with positive TRAb. PBMC-derived RNA was used for the TCR library. Arm-PCR of CDR3 regions and iRepertoire HTBI primers were the basis on which TCR beta libraries were built. One entry per CDR3 protein results from TCRdb running MiXCR on the multiplex PCR reads. The repertoire holds a few hundred thousand distinct CDR3 sequences, with under 25% as singletons.

The receptor was isolated from a female donor with Graves disease. This sample comprised peripheral blood mononuclear cells (PBMCs), obtained when the disease was refractory, from a patient treated with antithyroid drugs. The rearrangement uses TRBV24-1 and TRBJ1-5; D call uncertain. The DNA of the CDR3 is TGTGCCACCAGTGATTTGTTGACTGGTGGCAATCAGCCCCAGCATTTT. Its protein product is CATSDLLTGGNQPQHF.